This T cell receptor (beta chain) was retrieved from a study of blood T cells in healthy people across ages. Unmatched junction bases numbered 4, after V lost 0 bases and J lost 5 bases. Germline V lookup: CDR1 LGHNA, CDR2 YNFKEQ. CDR3 length equals 16 residues. With a J-beta primer mix and a sample-barcoded 5' primer, a second PCR ran 7 to 11 cycles. TCRdb recomputed calls from the 5' RACE reads with MiXCR, one row per CDR3 protein. The repertoire holds approximately 2,000,000 distinct CDR3 sequences, with around 40% as singletons. The sequenced sample was blood. The source is a human donor in good health. V is TRBV4-2 and J is TRBJ2-5, with 12 positions matching TRBD2. DNA for the CDR3: TGTGCCAGCAGCCAAGAAGCTAGCGGGGGGGAGGAGACCCAGTACTTC. Translating gives CASSQEASGGEETQYF.